This is a list of T cell receptor beta chains from one sample in a study of T-cell reconstitution after alpha-beta-depleted transplantation in children. TCRdb called the PCR reads again in MiXCR, with one record for every CDR3 protein. Of 200,000 to 300,000 distinct CDR3 sequences in the sample, about 25% were seen once. Here the sequenced sample was PBMCs, taken before TCRalphabeta/CD19-depleted stem cell transplant. These receptors all stem from a girl aged 2 to 9 with Fanconi anemia, due to receive a stem cell transplant. Both conserved end residues are part of each CDR3. D genes are given only for firm matches. Expanded clones get a size class; other rows say once, few or many, or leave the size out.

CDR3nt: TGTGCCAGCAGTTTTACAGGGGCGTTCAAAAACATTCAGTACTTC
CDR3aa: CASSFTGAFKNIQYF
d_gene: TRBD1
v_gene: TRBV12-3/TRBV12-4
abundance: few
j_gene: TRBJ2-4

CDR3nt: TGTGCCACCAGCAGATCGGGGGCGGGGAACGAGCAGTACTTC
CDR3aa: CATSRSGAGNEQYF
d_gene: -
v_gene: TRBV15
abundance: -
j_gene: TRBJ2-7

CDR3nt: TGTGCCAGCAGGCCAGGGTCCGGGGAGCTGTTTTTT
CDR3aa: CASRPGSGELFF
d_gene: -
v_gene: TRBV6-5
abundance: many
j_gene: TRBJ2-2

CDR3nt: TGTGCCAGCGCGGGGGCCTTGATGAATGAGCAGTTCTTC
CDR3aa: CASAGALMNEQFF
d_gene: -
v_gene: TRBV6-6
abundance: -
j_gene: TRBJ2-1

CDR3nt: TGTGCCACCAGCAGACCTGGAGGGGGTGGAACCTATAATTCACCCCTCCACTTT
CDR3aa: CATSRPGGGGTYNSPLHF
d_gene: -
v_gene: TRBV15
abundance: few
j_gene: TRBJ1-6

CDR3nt: TGTGCCAGCAGCTTAGTTGCAGACTATCAGCCCCAGCATTTT
CDR3aa: CASSLVADYQPQHF
d_gene: -
v_gene: TRBV7-8
abundance: many
j_gene: TRBJ1-5

CDR3nt: TGCAGTGCTAGACAAATGGGGGGTTCGGATCAGCCCCAGCATTTT
CDR3aa: CSARQMGGSDQPQHF
d_gene: -
v_gene: TRBV20-1
abundance: many
j_gene: TRBJ1-5

CDR3nt: TGCGCCAGCAGACAGGGGGATAGCAATCAGCCCCAGCATTTT
CDR3aa: CASRQGDSNQPQHF
d_gene: TRBD1
v_gene: TRBV5-1
abundance: many
j_gene: TRBJ1-5

CDR3nt: TGCAGCGTGGTTGAGGGGCGGGAGGTATGGCAAGAGACCCAGTACTTC
CDR3aa: CSVVEGREVWQETQYF
d_gene: TRBD2
v_gene: TRBV29-1
abundance: many
j_gene: TRBJ2-5

CDR3nt: TGTGCCAGCAGTGCCGTTGGACTAGCGGGAGGTCGTGTGACAAAGGAGACCCAGTACTTC
CDR3aa: CASSAVGLAGGRVTKETQYF
d_gene: TRBD2
v_gene: TRBV25-1
abundance: few
j_gene: TRBJ2-5

CDR3nt: TGCAGCGTTGTGCAGGACATTCAGTACTTC
CDR3aa: CSVVQDIQYF
d_gene: -
v_gene: TRBV29-1
abundance: few
j_gene: TRBJ2-4

CDR3nt: TGCGCCAGGGGCTCTCGGGACACCGCTTACAATGAGCAGTTCTTC
CDR3aa: CARGSRDTAYNEQFF
d_gene: -
v_gene: TRBV5-1
abundance: -
j_gene: TRBJ2-1

CDR3nt: TGCAGCGTTGTTCAGGGGCGCCGGGAGACCCAGTACTTC
CDR3aa: CSVVQGRRETQYF
d_gene: -
v_gene: TRBV29-1
abundance: many
j_gene: TRBJ2-5

CDR3nt: TGTGCCAGCAGCCAAGATCTTCCGGGAGCCCCCTCACCCCTCCACTTT
CDR3aa: CASSQDLPGAPSPLHF
d_gene: -
v_gene: TRBV4-2
abundance: many
j_gene: TRBJ1-6

CDR3nt: TGCAGTGCTAGATCCAGCTATAATTCACCCCTCCACTTT
CDR3aa: CSARSSYNSPLHF
d_gene: -
v_gene: TRBV20-1
abundance: many
j_gene: TRBJ1-6

CDR3nt: TGCGCCAGCAGTGAGACGGGGGTGGAGGAGACCCAGTACTTC
CDR3aa: CASSETGVEETQYF
d_gene: -
v_gene: TRBV10-2
abundance: -
j_gene: TRBJ2-5

CDR3nt: TGCAGTGCTCTTCCGGGACAGGACTACGAGCAGTACTTC
CDR3aa: CSALPGQDYEQYF
d_gene: TRBD1
v_gene: TRBV20-1
abundance: -
j_gene: TRBJ2-7

CDR3nt: TGCAGCGTTTCCGGGACGCGGGAAAAACTGTTTTTT
CDR3aa: CSVSGTREKLFF
d_gene: -
v_gene: TRBV29-1
abundance: many
j_gene: TRBJ1-4

CDR3nt: TGCGCCAGCAGCCGCCAGGCGGGCTTTCACACCGGGGAGCTGTTTTTT
CDR3aa: CASSRQAGFHTGELFF
d_gene: -
v_gene: TRBV4-1
abundance: -
j_gene: TRBJ2-2

CDR3nt: TGCAGCGTTGTTGGCAGCCTCTACGAGCAGTACTTC
CDR3aa: CSVVGSLYEQYF
d_gene: -
v_gene: TRBV29-1
abundance: many
j_gene: TRBJ2-7

CDR3nt: TGCAGTGCTTCCCCTGGGAATGGGGCCAACGTCCTGACTTTC
CDR3aa: CSASPGNGANVLTF
d_gene: -
v_gene: TRBV20-1
abundance: -
j_gene: TRBJ2-6

CDR3nt: TGTGCCAGCAGTGAACTTTCCAGGGGATTAGGTCAGCCCCAGCATTTT
CDR3aa: CASSELSRGLGQPQHF
d_gene: -
v_gene: TRBV6-1
abundance: -
j_gene: TRBJ1-5

CDR3nt: TGCAGCGTTGGTGGTAGTAGCGGCTCCTACGAGCAGTACTTC
CDR3aa: CSVGGSSGSYEQYF
d_gene: -
v_gene: TRBV29-1
abundance: many
j_gene: TRBJ2-7

CDR3nt: TGTGCCAGCAGTTTGGGTAGCGGGAGGGAGACAGATACGCAGTATTTT
CDR3aa: CASSLGSGRETDTQYF
d_gene: TRBD2
v_gene: TRBV12-3/TRBV12-4
abundance: many
j_gene: TRBJ2-3

CDR3nt: TGTGCCAGCAGATTATCCATCAGGGATACGCAGTATTTT
CDR3aa: CASRLSIRDTQYF
d_gene: -
v_gene: TRBV7-3
abundance: -
j_gene: TRBJ2-3

CDR3nt: TGTGCCAGCAGTTACTCGATGAGAAGTTCCGGTGGATCTGGAAACACCATATATTTT
CDR3aa: CASSYSMRSSGGSGNTIYF
d_gene: -
v_gene: TRBV6-2/TRBV6-3
abundance: many
j_gene: TRBJ1-3

CDR3nt: TGTGCCAGCAGTGATTATTCCGAGACAGGGAGGAAGCAGTTCTTC
CDR3aa: CASSDYSETGRKQFF
d_gene: -
v_gene: TRBV25-1
abundance: many
j_gene: TRBJ2-1

CDR3nt: TGTGCCAGCAGCTTAGCGTGGACTAGCGGACAAGAGACCCAGTACTTC
CDR3aa: CASSLAWTSGQETQYF
d_gene: TRBD2
v_gene: TRBV7-2
abundance: -
j_gene: TRBJ2-5

CDR3nt: TGTGCCAGCAGTTTACAGGTCAACTATGGCTACACCTTC
CDR3aa: CASSLQVNYGYTF
d_gene: -
v_gene: TRBV6-5
abundance: -
j_gene: TRBJ1-2

CDR3nt: TGTGCCAGCAGTTTGCTAACCTCCAGGAACACCGGGGAGCTGTTTTTT
CDR3aa: CASSLLTSRNTGELFF
d_gene: -
v_gene: TRBV12-3/TRBV12-4
abundance: many
j_gene: TRBJ2-2

CDR3nt: TGCGCCAGCAGCCCTGGGGGGACCGAACCGCATGGCTACACCTTC
CDR3aa: CASSPGGTEPHGYTF
d_gene: -
v_gene: TRBV5-1
abundance: -
j_gene: TRBJ1-2

CDR3nt: TGCAGCGCCGGACAGGGCCGGAACACTGAAGCTTTCTTT
CDR3aa: CSAGQGRNTEAFF
d_gene: TRBD1
v_gene: TRBV29-1
abundance: many
j_gene: TRBJ1-1

CDR3nt: TGTGCCAGCAGTTTCAGCGGTCTGGAGACCCAGTACTTC
CDR3aa: CASSFSGLETQYF
d_gene: -
v_gene: TRBV12-3/TRBV12-4
abundance: many
j_gene: TRBJ2-5

CDR3nt: TGCAGTGCACCCGGACTAGGGCGCACCGGGGAGCTGTTTTTT
CDR3aa: CSAPGLGRTGELFF
d_gene: TRBD2
v_gene: TRBV20-1
abundance: many
j_gene: TRBJ2-2

CDR3nt: TGTGCCACCAGCAGAGATTCCGATCCGAGCGGGACGAGCTCCTACAATGAGCAGTTCTTC
CDR3aa: CATSRDSDPSGTSSYNEQFF
d_gene: TRBD2
v_gene: TRBV15
abundance: many
j_gene: TRBJ2-1

CDR3nt: TGCAGTGCTGCGGGACAGGGTCGCAATCAGCCCCAGCATTTT
CDR3aa: CSAAGQGRNQPQHF
d_gene: TRBD1
v_gene: TRBV20-1
abundance: few
j_gene: TRBJ1-5

CDR3nt: TGCAGTGCTATCTCGGCGGGAGTACCCTACGAGCAGTACTTC
CDR3aa: CSAISAGVPYEQYF
d_gene: TRBD2
v_gene: TRBV20-1
abundance: -
j_gene: TRBJ2-7

CDR3nt: TGTGCCAGCAGCACCTGGCGGGAGGGGCAGTTCTTC
CDR3aa: CASSTWREGQFF
d_gene: TRBD2
v_gene: TRBV7-2
abundance: many
j_gene: TRBJ2-1

CDR3nt: TGTGCCAGCAGTTTAGGAGGGCCGGCGAACACCGGGGAGCTGTTTTTT
CDR3aa: CASSLGGPANTGELFF
d_gene: -
v_gene: TRBV12-3/TRBV12-4
abundance: few
j_gene: TRBJ2-2

CDR3nt: TGCAGCGTTCGACAGGGAAACCCCCTGCTTGGGGGGCAGTACTTC
CDR3aa: CSVRQGNPLLGGQYF
d_gene: TRBD1
v_gene: TRBV29-1
abundance: -
j_gene: TRBJ2-7

CDR3nt: TGTGCCAGCAGTTACACCCTACTAGCGGGAGATACGCAGTATTTT
CDR3aa: CASSYTLLAGDTQYF
d_gene: TRBD2
v_gene: TRBV25-1
abundance: -
j_gene: TRBJ2-3

CDR3nt: TGTGCCAGCAGAGTCTCGGGACTCTACAATGAGCAGTTCTTC
CDR3aa: CASRVSGLYNEQFF
d_gene: -
v_gene: TRBV2
abundance: many
j_gene: TRBJ2-1